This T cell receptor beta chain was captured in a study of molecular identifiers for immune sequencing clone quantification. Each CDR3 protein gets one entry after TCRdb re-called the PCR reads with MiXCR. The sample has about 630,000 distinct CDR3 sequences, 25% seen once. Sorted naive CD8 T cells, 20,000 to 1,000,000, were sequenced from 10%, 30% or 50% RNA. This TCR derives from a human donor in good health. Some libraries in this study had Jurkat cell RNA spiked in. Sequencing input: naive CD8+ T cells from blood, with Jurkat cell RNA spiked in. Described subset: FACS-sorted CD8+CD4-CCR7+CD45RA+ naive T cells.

This CDR3 is CASRYLEVPGTSAQETQYF. The DNA for the CDR3 is TGTGCCAGCAGATATTTGGAGGTACCCGGGACTAGCGCCCAAGAGACCCAGTACTTC. The J gene is TRBJ2-5, the V gene TRBV7-2; TRBD2 agrees at 10 bases. Unmatched junction bases numbered 17, after V lost 6 bases and J lost 1 base. The CDR3 is 19 residues long. CDR1 and CDR2 from the germline V gene are SGHTA and FQGNSA.